This TCR beta chain stems from a study of shared clonotypes between healthy human individuals. Trimming removed 4 bases from V and 5 bases from J, with 13 bases in between. The length of the CDR3 is 13 residues. CDR1 and CDR2 (germline): GTSNPN, SVGIG (reference sequence). TCRdb keeps only in-frame clones here, not all; method: immunoSEQ multiplex PCR. Of around 200,000 clones listed, around 63% are singletons. The source of this sequence is a man younger than 40 in good health. Sequences were obtained from memory CD4+ T cells sorted from blood. Documented subset: CD45RA-negative fraction. J is TRBJ2-3 and V is TRBV30, with unresolved D. In DNA form, the CDR3 reads TGTGCCTGGAATCCCAATAGTAGAGATACGCAGTATTTT. It codes for CAWNPNSRDTQYF.